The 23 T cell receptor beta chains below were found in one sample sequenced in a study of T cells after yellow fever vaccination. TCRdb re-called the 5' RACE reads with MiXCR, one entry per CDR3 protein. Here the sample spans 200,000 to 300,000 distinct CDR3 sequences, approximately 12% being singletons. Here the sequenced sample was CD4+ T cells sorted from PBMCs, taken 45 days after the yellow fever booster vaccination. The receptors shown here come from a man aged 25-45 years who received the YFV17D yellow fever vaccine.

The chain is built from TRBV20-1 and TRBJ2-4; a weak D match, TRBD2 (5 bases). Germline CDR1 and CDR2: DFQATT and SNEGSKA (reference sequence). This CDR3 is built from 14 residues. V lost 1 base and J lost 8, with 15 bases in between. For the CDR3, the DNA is TGCAGTGCTAGAGTCCCCGGGGATCGCGACATTCAGTACTTC. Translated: CSARVPGDRDIQYF.

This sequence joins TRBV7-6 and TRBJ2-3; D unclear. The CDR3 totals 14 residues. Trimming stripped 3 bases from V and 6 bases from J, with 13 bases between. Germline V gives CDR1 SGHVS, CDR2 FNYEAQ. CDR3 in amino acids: CASSFIGDRDTQYF. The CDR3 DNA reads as TGTGCCAGCAGCTTTATAGGAGATCGGGATACGCAGTATTTT.

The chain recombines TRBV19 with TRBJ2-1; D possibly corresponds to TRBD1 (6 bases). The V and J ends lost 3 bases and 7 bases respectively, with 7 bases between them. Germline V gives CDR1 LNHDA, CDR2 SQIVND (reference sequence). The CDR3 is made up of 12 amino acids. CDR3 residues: CASSIDRNEQFF. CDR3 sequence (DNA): TGTGCCAGTAGTATTGACAGGAATGAGCAGTTCTTC.

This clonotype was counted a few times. CDR3 bases: TGTGCCAGCAGCCCCCAGGGCCCTGGGGCCAACGTCCTGACTTTC. Translated: CASSPQGPGANVLTF. The chain employs TRBV5-6 and TRBJ2-6; the D gene is possibly TRBD1 (5 bases). From germline, CDR1 is SGHDT and CDR2 YYEEEE. V lost 4 bases to trimming and J lost 2 bases, with 10 bases between them. CDR3 length: 15 residues.

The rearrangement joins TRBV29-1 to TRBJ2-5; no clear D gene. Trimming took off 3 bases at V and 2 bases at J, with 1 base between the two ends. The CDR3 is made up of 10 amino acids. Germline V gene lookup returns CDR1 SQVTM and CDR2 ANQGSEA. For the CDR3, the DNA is TGCAGCGTTGATCAAGAGACCCAGTACTTC. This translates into CSVDQETQYF.

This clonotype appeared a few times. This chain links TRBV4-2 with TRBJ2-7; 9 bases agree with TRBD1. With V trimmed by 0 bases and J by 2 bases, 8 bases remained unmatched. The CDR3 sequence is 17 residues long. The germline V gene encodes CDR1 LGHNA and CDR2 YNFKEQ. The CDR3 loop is CASSQDQSTGGTYEQYF. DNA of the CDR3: TGTGCCAGCAGCCAAGATCAATCGACAGGGGGGACCTACGAGCAGTACTTC.

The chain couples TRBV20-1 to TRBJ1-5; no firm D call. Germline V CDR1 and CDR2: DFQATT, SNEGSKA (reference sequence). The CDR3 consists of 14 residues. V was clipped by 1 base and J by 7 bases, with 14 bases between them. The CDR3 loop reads CSARVGGSGQPQHF. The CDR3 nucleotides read TGCAGTGCTAGAGTAGGAGGGTCTGGGCAGCCCCAGCATTTT.

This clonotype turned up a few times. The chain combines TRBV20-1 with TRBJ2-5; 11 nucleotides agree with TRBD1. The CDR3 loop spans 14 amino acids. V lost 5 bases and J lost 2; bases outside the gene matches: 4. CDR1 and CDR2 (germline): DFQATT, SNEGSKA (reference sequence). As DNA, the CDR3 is TGCAGTGCTCGGACAGGGGGCTCGCAAGAGACCCAGTACTTC. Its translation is CSARTGGSQETQYF.

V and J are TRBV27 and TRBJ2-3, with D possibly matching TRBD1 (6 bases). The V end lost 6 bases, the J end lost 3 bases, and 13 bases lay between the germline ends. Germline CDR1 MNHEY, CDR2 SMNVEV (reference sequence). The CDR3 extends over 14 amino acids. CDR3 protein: CASSATRGTDTQYF. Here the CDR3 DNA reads TGTGCCAGCAGCGCGACCAGGGGTACAGATACGCAGTATTTT.

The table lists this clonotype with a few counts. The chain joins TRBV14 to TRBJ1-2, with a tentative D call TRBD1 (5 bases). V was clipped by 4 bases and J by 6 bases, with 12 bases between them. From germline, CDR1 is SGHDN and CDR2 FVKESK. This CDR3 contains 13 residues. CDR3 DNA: TGTGCCAGCAGCCGGTATTCGGGGGATGGCTACACCTTC. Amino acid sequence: CASSRYSGDGYTF.

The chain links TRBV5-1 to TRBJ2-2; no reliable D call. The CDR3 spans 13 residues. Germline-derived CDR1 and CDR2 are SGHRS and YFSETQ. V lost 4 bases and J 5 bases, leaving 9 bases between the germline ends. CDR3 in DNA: TGCGCCAGCAGCCCCAGGAGTACCGGGGAGCTGTTTTTT. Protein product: CASSPRSTGELFF.

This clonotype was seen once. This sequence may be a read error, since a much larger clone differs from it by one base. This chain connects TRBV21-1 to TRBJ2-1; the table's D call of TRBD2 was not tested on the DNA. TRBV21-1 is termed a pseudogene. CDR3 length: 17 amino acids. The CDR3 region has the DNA TGTGCCAGCAGCCCTCTTGACCTAGCGGGAGGGCCCTTAGAGCAGTTCTTC. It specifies CASSPLDLAGGPLEQFF.

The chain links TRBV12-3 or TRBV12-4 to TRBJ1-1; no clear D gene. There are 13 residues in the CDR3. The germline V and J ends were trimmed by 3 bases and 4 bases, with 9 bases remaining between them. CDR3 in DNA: TGTGCCAGCAGTTTGGAGAGAACCACTGAAGCTTTCTTT. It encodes CASSLERTTEAFF.

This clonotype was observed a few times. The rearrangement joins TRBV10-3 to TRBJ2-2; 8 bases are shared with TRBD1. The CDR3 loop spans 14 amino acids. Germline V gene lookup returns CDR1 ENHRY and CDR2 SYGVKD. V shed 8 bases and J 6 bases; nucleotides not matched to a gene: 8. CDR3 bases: TGTGCCATCGGGCCCGACAGGGGTCCCGGGGAGCTGTTTTTT. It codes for CAIGPDRGPGELFF.

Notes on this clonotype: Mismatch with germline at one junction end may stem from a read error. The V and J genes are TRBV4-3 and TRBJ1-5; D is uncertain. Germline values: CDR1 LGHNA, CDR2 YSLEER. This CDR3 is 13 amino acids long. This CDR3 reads CASSQGRNHPQHF. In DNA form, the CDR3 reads TGCGCCAGCAGCCAAGGCCGAAATCACCCCCAGCATTTT.

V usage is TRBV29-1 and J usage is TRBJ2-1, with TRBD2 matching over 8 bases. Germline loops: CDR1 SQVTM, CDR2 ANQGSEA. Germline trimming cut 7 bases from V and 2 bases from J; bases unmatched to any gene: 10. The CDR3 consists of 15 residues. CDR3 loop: CSGSRGGATYNEQFF. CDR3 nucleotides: TGCAGCGGGTCCCGGGGGGGCGCGACCTACAATGAGCAGTTCTTC.

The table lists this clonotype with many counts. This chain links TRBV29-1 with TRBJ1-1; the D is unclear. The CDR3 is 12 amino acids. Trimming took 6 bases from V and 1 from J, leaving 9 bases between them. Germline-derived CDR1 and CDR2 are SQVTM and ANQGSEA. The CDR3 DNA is TGCAGCGTGAGGGTGGGGAACACTGAAGCTTTCTTT. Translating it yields CSVRVGNTEAFF.

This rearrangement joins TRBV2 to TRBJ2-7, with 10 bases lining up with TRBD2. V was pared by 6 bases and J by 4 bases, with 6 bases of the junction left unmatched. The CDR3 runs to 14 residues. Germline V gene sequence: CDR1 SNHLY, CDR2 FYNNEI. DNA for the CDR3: TGTGCCAGCAGAGAGCGGGAGGGCCGATACGAGCAGTACTTC. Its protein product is CASREREGRYEQYF.

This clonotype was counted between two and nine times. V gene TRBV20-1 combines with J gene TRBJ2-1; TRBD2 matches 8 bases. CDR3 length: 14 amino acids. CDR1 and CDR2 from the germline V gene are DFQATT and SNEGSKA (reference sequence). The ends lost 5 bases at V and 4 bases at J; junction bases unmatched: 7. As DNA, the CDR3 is TGCAGTGCTGGACTAGCCAGCTTTTACAATGAGCAGTTCTTC. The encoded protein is CSAGLASFYNEQFF.

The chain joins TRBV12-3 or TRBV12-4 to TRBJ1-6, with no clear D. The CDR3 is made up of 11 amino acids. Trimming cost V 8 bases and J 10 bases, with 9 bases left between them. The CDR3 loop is CASQYDSPLHF. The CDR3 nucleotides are TGTGCCAGCCAGTATGACTCACCCCTCCACTTT.

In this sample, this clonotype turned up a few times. This chain's CDR3 is CASSQDTGARFNEQFF. In DNA form, the CDR3 reads TGCGCCAGCAGTCAAGATACAGGGGCGCGGTTCAATGAGCAGTTCTTC. The chain recombines TRBV23-1 with TRBJ2-1; 7 nucleotides match TRBD1. TRBV23-1 is marked as an open reading frame, function uncertain. The V segment lost 2 bases and the J segment 6 bases; nucleotides outside the gene matches: 10. This CDR3 has 16 residues.

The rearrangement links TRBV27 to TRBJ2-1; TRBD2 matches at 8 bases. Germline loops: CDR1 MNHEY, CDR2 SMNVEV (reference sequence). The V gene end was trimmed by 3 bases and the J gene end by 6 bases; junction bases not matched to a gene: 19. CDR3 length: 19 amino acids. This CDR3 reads CASSFPPTDLSGSGNEQFF. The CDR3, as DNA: TGTGCCAGCAGTTTTCCACCTACAGACCTGAGCGGGAGCGGCAATGAGCAGTTCTTC.

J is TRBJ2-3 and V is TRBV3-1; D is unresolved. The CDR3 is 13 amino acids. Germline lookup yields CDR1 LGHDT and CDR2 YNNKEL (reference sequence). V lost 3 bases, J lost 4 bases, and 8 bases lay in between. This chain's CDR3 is CASSQQVSDTQYF. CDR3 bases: TGTGCCAGCAGCCAGCAGGTCTCAGATACGCAGTATTTT.